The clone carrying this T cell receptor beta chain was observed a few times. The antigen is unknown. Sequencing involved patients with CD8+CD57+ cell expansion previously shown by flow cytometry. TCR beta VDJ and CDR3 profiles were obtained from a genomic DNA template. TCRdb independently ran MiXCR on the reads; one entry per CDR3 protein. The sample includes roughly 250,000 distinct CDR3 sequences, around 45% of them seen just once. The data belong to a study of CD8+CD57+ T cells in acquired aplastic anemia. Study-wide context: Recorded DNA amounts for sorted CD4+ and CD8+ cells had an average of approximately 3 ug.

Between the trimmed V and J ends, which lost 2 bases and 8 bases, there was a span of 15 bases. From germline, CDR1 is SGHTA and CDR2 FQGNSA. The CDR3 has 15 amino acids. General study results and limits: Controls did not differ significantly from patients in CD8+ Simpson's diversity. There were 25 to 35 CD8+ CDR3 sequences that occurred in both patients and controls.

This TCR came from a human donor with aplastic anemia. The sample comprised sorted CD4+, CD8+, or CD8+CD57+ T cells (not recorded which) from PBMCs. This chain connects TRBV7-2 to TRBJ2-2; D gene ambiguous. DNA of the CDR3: TGTGCCAGCAGCTTACACCCCGACCCTGGGGGGGAGCTGTTTTTT. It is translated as CASSLHPDPGGELFF.